These T cell receptor beta chains were read from a single sample in a study of PD-L1 blockade in urothelial cancer. The protocol was immunoSEQ multiplex PCR, while the TCRdb copy is restricted to in-frame clones and leaves out a portion. Of more than 95,000 clones in the sample, around 88% were seen once. The sequences come from PBMCs, collected around atezolizumab (anti-PD-L1) treatment. Receptors originate from a man in his sixties with urothelial cancer. Each CDR3 is given without its conserved first and last residue. Fields, in order: V gene, clone size, J gene, CDR3 protein. Part of the rows lack a size; the others show once, few, many or a class for expanded clones.

v_gene: TRBV2
abundance: .
j_gene: TRBJ2-3
CDR3aa: ASGPPGGPPDTQY

v_gene: TRBV30
abundance: .
j_gene: TRBJ1-4
CDR3aa: AWSSDRGEEKLF

v_gene: TRBV6-1
abundance: .
j_gene: TRBJ2-7
CDR3aa: ASIWDFGKQY

v_gene: TRBV28
abundance: .
j_gene: TRBJ1-4
CDR3aa: ASTSGATNEKLF

v_gene: TRBV19
abundance: .
j_gene: TRBJ2-3
CDR3aa: ASNSGSGQADTQY

v_gene: TRBV9
abundance: .
j_gene: TRBJ2-2
CDR3aa: ASSIQGGELF

v_gene: TRBV7-9
abundance: once
j_gene: TRBJ2-1
CDR3aa: ASSHWDRGVRNEQF

v_gene: TRBV4-2
abundance: few
j_gene: TRBJ1-5
CDR3aa: ASSQDGRQPQH

v_gene: TRBV14
abundance: .
j_gene: TRBJ2-7
CDR3aa: ASSPGPMRGEQY

v_gene: TRBV27
abundance: .
j_gene: TRBJ2-1
CDR3aa: EDRTRGNEQF